These T cell receptor beta chains were read from a single sample in a study of T-cell reconstitution after alpha-beta-depleted transplantation in children. Each CDR3 protein is one row after TCRdb ran MiXCR on the PCR reads. This table holds about 110,000 distinct CDR3 sequences, approximately 6.6% found once. This specimen was PBMCs, mostly from graft donor cells, taken 360 days after TCRalphabeta/CD19-depleted stem cell transplant. The receptors were gathered from a male patient aged 2-15 years who had a stem cell transplant for acute lymphoblastic leukemia, so the T cells may come from the graft donor. Both conserved end residues are part of each CDR3. D genes are given only for firm matches. Clone size is stated in some rows and not others, as once, few, many or a class when expanded.

length,V,D,size,J,DNA,CDR3
14,TRBV27,NA,NA,TRBJ2-5,TGTGCCAGCAGTTTTGGGGGTAGGCTTGAGACCCAGTACTTC,CASSFGGRLETQYF
16,TRBV24-1,TRBD2,many,TRBJ2-2,TGTGCCACCACTCCAGGACTAGCGGAGAACACCGGGGAGCTGTTTTTT,CATTPGLAENTGELFF
16,TRBV9,TRBD2,NA,TRBJ2-7,TGTGCCAGCAGCGTAGAGGCTAGCGGGGCCCTGTCTGAGCAGTACTTC,CASSVEASGALSEQYF
15,TRBV12-5,TRBD1,many,TRBJ2-2,TGTGCTAGTGACCCGACAGGGGAGGACACCGGGGAGCTGTTTTTT,CASDPTGEDTGELFF
12,TRBV12-3/TRBV12-4,NA,many,TRBJ1-2,TGTGCCAGCAGTCTCGGGACGGATGGCTACACCTTC,CASSLGTDGYTF
16,TRBV7-8,NA,few,TRBJ1-3,TGTGCCAGCAGCTTATCTGGTTATAGCTCTGGAAACACCATATATTTT,CASSLSGYSSGNTIYF
16,TRBV18,NA,few,TRBJ2-3,TGTGCCAGCTCACCGACAGGCCCGCCCGGCTCAGATACGCAGTATTTT,CASSPTGPPGSDTQYF
15,TRBV27,TRBD1,many,TRBJ1-1,TGTGCCAGCAGTTCTCCGGGACAGGGGAGTCCTGAAGCTTTCTTT,CASSSPGQGSPEAFF
16,TRBV7-8,NA,NA,TRBJ2-7,TGTGCCAGCAGCTATAACGGGGGACAGCCTTCCTACGAGCAGTACTTC,CASSYNGGQPSYEQYF
13,TRBV7-2,NA,NA,TRBJ1-2,TGTGCCAGCAGCCCTAGTGCTAACTATGGCTACACCTTC,CASSPSANYGYTF
15,TRBV12-3/TRBV12-4,TRBD2,many,TRBJ2-5,TGTGCCAGCAGTTGGACTAGCGGGAAACAAGAGACCCAGTACTTC,CASSWTSGKQETQYF
17,TRBV24-1,NA,many,TRBJ2-3,TGTGCCACCAGTGATTCCCTCGGCGGTAGCGATAGAGATACGCAGTATTTT,CATSDSLGGSDRDTQYF
16,TRBV4-1,NA,NA,TRBJ2-7,TGCGCCAGCAGCCAAGATCAGAGGGGAAGGTCCTACGAGCAGTACTTC,CASSQDQRGRSYEQYF
15,TRBV12-3/TRBV12-4,TRBD1,many,TRBJ1-2,TGTGCCAGCAGTGGCAGGGGGCCCCCTTATTATGGCTACACCTTC,CASSGRGPPYYGYTF
16,TRBV20-1,TRBD2,few,TRBJ2-5,TGCAGTCGAGGTGGGACTAACACCCGTTATCAAGAGACCCAGTACTTC,CSRGGTNTRYQETQYF
14,TRBV25-1,NA,many,TRBJ2-4,TGTGCCAGCAGTCCACGACAGGGAGGAAACATTCAGTACTTC,CASSPRQGGNIQYF
17,TRBV7-9,TRBD2,few,TRBJ2-1,TGTGCCAGCAGCGTCAGGACTAGCGGGGGGGGTTACAATGAGCAGTTCTTC,CASSVRTSGGGYNEQFF
15,TRBV7-6,NA,NA,TRBJ1-2,TGTGCCAGCAGCTCGCAGATGTCAGGGCACTATGGCTACGCCTTC,CASSSQMSGHYGYAF
14,TRBV6-2/TRBV6-3,TRBD1,NA,TRBJ1-2,TGTGCCAGCAGTTACCTCGGACAGGGTGGTGGCTACACCTTC,CASSYLGQGGGYTF
20,TRBV24-1,NA,many,TRBJ2-2,TGTGCCACCAGTGATTTCCATAAGATTCGACAGCGTAGAATATCCGGGGAGCTGTTTTTT,CATSDFHKIRQRRISGELFF
15,TRBV27,NA,NA,TRBJ1-1,TGTGCCAGCAGTTTATCTCCAGGGCTGAACACTGAAGCTTTCTTT,CASSLSPGLNTEAFF
16,TRBV4-3,TRBD1,many,TRBJ2-7,TGCGCCAGCAGCCAAGATTGGACAGGTTTCTCCTACGAGCAGTACTTC,CASSQDWTGFSYEQYF
13,TRBV9,NA,many,TRBJ2-1,TGTGCCAGCAGCGGGACAGAGTACAATGAGCAGTTCTTC,CASSGTEYNEQFF
16,TRBV11-2,NA,NA,TRBJ2-5,TGTGCCAGCAGCTTAGGGTACAGGGGACTGAAGGAGACCCAGTACTTC,CASSLGYRGLKETQYF
15,TRBV11-1,NA,many,TRBJ2-5,TGTGCCAGCAGCTCGAAGACCGCGTACCAAGAGACCCAGTACTTC,CASSSKTAYQETQYF
16,TRBV2,TRBD1,NA,TRBJ2-3,TGTGCCAGCAGTATCTTTACAGGGGGGCTCACAGATACGCAGTATTTT,CASSIFTGGLTDTQYF
12,TRBV5-6,NA,many,TRBJ2-7,TGTGCCAGCAGCTTAGGTACCGGCGAGCAGTACTTC,CASSLGTGEQYF
14,TRBV7-2,NA,NA,TRBJ1-1,TGTGCCAGCAGCTTATTCACAGGGTACACTGAAGCTTTCTTT,CASSLFTGYTEAFF
18,TRBV7-2,TRBD2,NA,TRBJ2-3,TGTGCCAGCAGCTTAGCCATCCTTCCGGGACTAGCCCCAGATACGCAGTATTTT,CASSLAILPGLAPDTQYF
10,TRBV2,NA,many,TRBJ2-5,TGTGCCATCGCCCCGGGGACCCAGTACTTC,CAIAPGTQYF
17,TRBV15,NA,NA,TRBJ2-7,TGTGCCACCAGCAGAGATGGTTGGGGGAGATTGTCCTACGAGCAGTACTTC,CATSRDGWGRLSYEQYF
13,TRBV5-6,NA,many,TRBJ2-7,TGTGCCAGCAGCTTGGGCTTCTCCTACGAGCAGTACTTC,CASSLGFSYEQYF